These 29 T cell receptor beta chains were sequenced from one sample in a study of T cell repertoires in cytomegalovirus infection (dated by TCRdb to about 2019). Instrument on record: Illumina HiSeq 1500. TCRdb reanalyzed the raw reads on its own, using fastp at Q25 for trimming and MiXCR for clone calling, and kept in-frame beta chains. Each CDR3 protein appears once, grouped with its most common genes and DNA. This sample has fewer than 700,000 distinct CDR3 sequences in its table, and less than 25% of those were observed once. 8% of the sample goes to the ten largest clones. The sequenced material came from CD8+ T cells from PBMCs. These receptors came from a human donor in good health (CMV status not recorded). Some clones in this sample may be carry-over from other donors' samples.

The J gene is TRBJ1-2, the V gene TRBV20-1; no definite D call. With 6 bases removed from V and 3 bases from J, the gap between germline ends came to 5 bases. Germline CDR1 reads DFQATT; CDR2 reads SNEGSKA (reference sequence). The CDR3 contains 10 residues. The CDR3 region has the DNA TGCAGTGCCGGAGACTATGGCTACACCTTC. It yields the protein CSAGDYGYTF.

This clonotype was recorded a few times. This chain uses TRBV7-9 with TRBJ2-7, with 10 bases that match TRBD1. Germline V lookup: CDR1 SEHNR, CDR2 FQNEAQ (reference sequence). The CDR3 covers 15 residues. J was trimmed by 3 bases and V by 6 bases; bases with no gene match: 8. CDR3 region: CASSLDRGIIYEQYF. Written as DNA, the CDR3 is TGTGCCAGCAGTCTGGACAGGGGGATTATCTACGAGCAGTACTTC.

This rearrangement joins TRBV29-1 to TRBJ2-4, with 9 bases fitting TRBD1. Germline CDR1 and CDR2: SQVTM and ANQGSEA. Trimming at V came to 6 bases and at J to 8 bases, leaving 8 bases not matched to a gene. The CDR3 is 13 residues long. Here the CDR3 DNA reads TGCAGCGTCCGGGACAGGGCGGGAGACATTCAGTACTTC. Its translation: CSVRDRAGDIQYF.

This clonotype was detected only a few times. The chain has TRBV19 and TRBJ1-2; no clear D gene. The CDR3 loop spans 16 amino acids. Between the trimmed V and J ends, which lost 2 bases and 2 bases, there was a span of 15 bases. The germline gives CDR1 LNHDA, CDR2 SQIVND (reference sequence). CDR3 DNA: TGTGCCAGTAGTATATCCCGGGTAGGATCCAACTATGGCTACACCTTC. Translating it yields CASSISRVGSNYGYTF.

This clonotype occurred a few times. The chain links TRBV29-1 to TRBJ2-3; D is undetermined. Germline CDR1 is SQVTM and CDR2 is ANQGSEA. With 3 bases removed from V and 1 base from J, the gap between germline ends came to 14 bases. The CDR3 runs 15 residues. CDR3: CSVDRSDGGTDTQYF. The CDR3 DNA is TGCAGCGTTGACAGATCGGATGGAGGCACAGATACGCAGTATTTT.

This clonotype was counted only a few times. This rearrangement joins TRBV27 to TRBJ2-1; 8 nucleotides match TRBD1. From germline, CDR1 is MNHEY and CDR2 SMNVEV (reference sequence). Trimming cost V 2 bases and J 8 bases; bases outside gene matches: 5. The CDR3 is made up of 14 amino acids. The CDR3 reads CASSLPGQGYEQFF. The CDR3 DNA reads TGTGCCAGCAGTTTACCCGGACAGGGCTATGAGCAGTTCTTC.

The chain couples TRBV19 to TRBJ2-1; D gene ambiguous. From germline, CDR1 is LNHDA and CDR2 SQIVND (reference sequence). The CDR3 has 15 residues. The V end lost 6 bases, the J end lost 2 bases, and 14 bases lay between the germline ends. The CDR3 coding sequence is TGTGCCAGTAGACCACAGCGAGTTGCCTACAATGAGCAGTTCTTC. Its translation: CASRPQRVAYNEQFF.

The V and J genes are TRBV23-1 and TRBJ2-7; perhaps TRBD2 as D (6 bases). TRBV23-1 is placed among ORFs of uncertain function. V lost 3 bases and J lost 2, with 11 bases in between. The CDR3 runs 14 residues. CDR3 in DNA: TGCGCCAGCAGTCAGGAGACGGGGGCCTACGAGCAGTACGTC. This translates into CASSQETGAYEQYV.

This clonotype occurred once. The V and J genes are TRBV29-1 and TRBJ1-1; 7 bases agree with TRBD1. The CDR3 loop spans 12 amino acids. Looked up from germline, CDR1 is SQVTM and CDR2 is ANQGSEA. CDR3 in amino acids: CIAQTGITEAFF. DNA for the CDR3: TGCATCGCACAGACAGGGATCACTGAAGCTTTCTTT.

In its sample, this clonotype was seen a few times. This sequence joins TRBV19 and TRBJ2-7; D possibly matches TRBD1 or TRBD2 (5 bases each). Per germline, CDR1 LNHDA and CDR2 SQIVND (reference sequence). The V gene lost 5 bases and the J gene lost 4 bases, with 21 bases spanning the gap. The CDR3 is 16 amino acids. CDR3 sequence reads: CASSPRPGRSFYEQYF. CDR3 sequence (DNA): TGTGCCAGTAGTCCCAGGCCGGGACGGAGCTTTTACGAGCAGTACTTC. Complete variable domain (other parts from reference TRBV19 and TRBJ2-7): DGGITQSPKYLFRKEGQNVTLSCEQNLNHDAMYWYRQDPGQGLRLIYYSQIVNDFQKGDIAEGYSVSREKKESFPLTVTSAQKNPTAFYLCASSPRPGRSFYEQYFGPGTRLTVT.

The gene calls are TRBV7-1 and TRBJ2-1; D is unresolved. TRBV7-1 carries the ORF label, with uncertain function. V gave up 8 bases and J gave up 7 bases, with 12 bases separating them. This CDR3 contains 12 residues. The CDR3 sequence: CASVDVGNEQFF. The CDR3 region has the DNA TGTGCCAGCGTCGATGTGGGGAATGAGCAGTTCTTC.

Ten or more counts support this clonotype. The chain links TRBV7-9 to TRBJ2-7; D unresolved. Germline V lookup: CDR1 SEHNR, CDR2 FQNEAQ (reference sequence). The CDR3 is 10 amino acids. Trimming shortened V by 5 bases and J by 5 bases, and 4 bases separated the two germline ends. The CDR3 DNA reads as TGTGCCAGCAGCCCCCACGAGCAGTACTTC. Protein sequence: CASSPHEQYF.

In this sample, this clonotype turned up many times. The rearrangement links TRBV7-9 to TRBJ2-3, with 8 bases identical to TRBD2. This CDR3 region has 15 residues. V dropped 1 base and J dropped 1; count of bases not matched to a gene: 1. Germline CDR1 reads SEHNR; CDR2 reads FQNEAQ (reference sequence). CDR3 nucleotide sequence: TGTGCCAGCAGCTTAGTGACTAGCGGCACAGATACGCAGTATTTT. This translates into CASSLVTSGTDTQYF.

In this sample, this clonotype turned up many times. The V call is TRBV6-1, the J call TRBJ1-1; D remains unclear. V gave up 8 bases and J gave up 8 bases, with 12 bases separating them. Germline CDR1 is MNHNS and CDR2 is SASEGT. There are 11 residues in the CDR3. The DNA for the CDR3 is TGTGCCAGCGAAGAGGCACAGGAAGCTTTCTTT. Protein: CASEEAQEAFF.

As to this clonotype: This sequence may be a read error, since a much larger clone differs from it by one base. The V and J genes are TRBV11-2 and TRBJ2-5; no clear D. Per germline, CDR1 SGHAT and CDR2 FQNNGV. This CDR3 spans 15 amino acids. CDR3 nucleotide sequence: TGTGCCGGCAGCTTAGCCCCCCAACCTCAAGAGACCCAGTACTTC. Translating it yields CAGSLAPQPQETQYF.

The V and J genes are TRBV28 and TRBJ2-3; 16 positions agree with TRBD2. CDR1 and CDR2 from the germline V gene are MDHEN and SYDVKM. Germline trimming cut 5 bases from V and 1 base from J; bases unmatched to any gene: 9. This CDR3 contains 19 residues. This chain's CDR3 is CASSPGLAGGPDGTDTQYF. The CDR3 DNA reads as TGTGCCAGCAGTCCGGGACTAGCGGGGGGGCCTGACGGCACAGATACGCAGTATTTT.

This chain connects TRBV20-1 to TRBJ2-7; 7 nucleotides match TRBD1. V lost 3 bases and J lost 4; bases outside the gene matches: 12. This CDR3 is 15 amino acids long. CDR1 and CDR2 (germline): DFQATT, SNEGSKA (reference sequence). CDR3 sequence: CSASPIPGQIYEQYF. CDR3 in DNA: TGCAGTGCTAGTCCTATTCCGGGACAGATTTACGAGCAGTACTTC.

This clonotype was observed at least ten times. The chain is built from TRBV7-8 and TRBJ2-7; D gene unclear. V lost 1 base, J lost 3 bases, and 10 bases lay in between. CDR3 length: 14 amino acids. CDR1 and CDR2 (germline): SGHVS, FQNEAQ. The CDR3, as DNA: TGTGCCAGCAGCTTAGATGGGATTTACTACGAGCAGTACGTC. Its translation: CASSLDGIYYEQYV.

V usage is TRBV25-1 and J usage is TRBJ1-5; D is uncertain. The CDR3 has 14 amino acids. Germline V CDR1 and CDR2: MGHDK, SYGVNS. Trimming took 3 bases from V and 1 from J, leaving 7 bases between them. The CDR3 loop is CASSEVGSNQPQHF. The CDR3 bases are TGTGCCAGCAGTGAGGTTGGGAGCAATCAGCCCCAGCATTTT.

The V and J genes are TRBV14 and TRBJ1-6; D not certain. The V end lost 1 base, the J end lost 2 bases, and 12 bases lay between the germline ends. Germline V gene sequence: CDR1 SGHDN, CDR2 FVKESK. CDR3 length: 17 amino acids. The CDR3 bases are TGTGCCAGCAGCCAAGGAACTGGAATAGCCTATAATTCACCCCTCCACTTT. Its translation: CASSQGTGIAYNSPLHF.

This clonotype has at least ten counts. This chain connects TRBV7-2 to TRBJ1-2; no firm D call. Germline V gives CDR1 SGHTA, CDR2 FQGNSA. Deletions cut 0 bases from V and 3 bases from J, with 17 bases between. CDR3 size: 17 residues. Here the CDR3 DNA reads TGTGCCAGCAGCTTAGCCCGTTCCGACCGACGATACTATGGCTACACCTTC. Translating it yields CASSLARSDRRYYGYTF.

This clonotype has just a few counts. The chain uses TRBV5-6 and TRBJ2-7; 7 nucleotides align to TRBD1. This CDR3 spans 15 amino acids. V lost 0 bases to trimming and J lost 3 bases; unmatched junction nucleotides: 6. Germline V gene sequence: CDR1 SGHDT, CDR2 YYEEEE. The CDR3 DNA reads TGTGCCAGCAGCTTGGTACCCGACAGGGACTACGAGCAGTACGTC. Translating it yields CASSLVPDRDYEQYV.

The gene calls are TRBV6-2 or TRBV6-3 and TRBJ1-4; D gene unclear. The ends were cut back, 0 bases at V and 8 bases at J, with 16 bases in the middle. Germline V gene lookup returns CDR1 MNHEY and CDR2 SVGEGT. CDR3 size: 16 residues. The CDR3 protein is CASSYSLQSANEKLFF. As DNA, the CDR3 is TGTGCCAGCAGTTACTCGCTCCAGTCGGCGAACGAAAAACTGTTTTTT.

This clonotype has ten or more counts. CDR3 region: CASSLALTGGSWGANVLTF. The DNA for the CDR3 is TGTGCCAGCAGCTTAGCGTTGACAGGGGGCTCTTGGGGGGCCAACGTCCTGACTTTC. The V gene is TRBV7-2, the J gene TRBJ2-6; TRBD1 matches 10 bases. CDR3 size: 19 residues. The V segment lost 0 bases and the J segment 4 bases; nucleotides outside the gene matches: 9. CDR1 and CDR2 from the germline V gene are SGHTA and FQGNSA.

In this sample, this clonotype turned up a few times. The rearrangement joins TRBV6-5 to TRBJ1-1; D gene unclear. Germline loops: CDR1 MNHEY, CDR2 SVGAGI. CDR3 length equals 14 residues. Trimming cost V 2 bases and J 1 base, with 8 bases left between them. This chain's CDR3 is CASSYTHENTEAFF. In DNA form, the CDR3 reads TGTGCCAGCAGTTACACACATGAGAACACTGAAGCTTTCTTT.

The genes are TRBV27 and TRBJ1-2, with TRBD1 matching over 9 bases. The trim removed 5 bases at V and 6 bases at J, leaving 7 bases unmatched. The germline gives CDR1 MNHEY, CDR2 SMNVEV (reference sequence). The CDR3 runs to 14 residues. The CDR3 sequence is CASSTVGTGNGYTF. DNA of the CDR3: TGTGCCAGCAGTACTGTTGGGACAGGGAATGGCTACACCTTC.

This clonotype was detected ten times or more. The rearrangement links TRBV27 to TRBJ2-1; 7 bases are shared with TRBD2. CDR1 is MNHEY and CDR2 is SMNVEV in the germline V gene (reference sequence). The junction had 10 bases not matched to a gene; V was cut back by 7 bases and J by 4 bases. This CDR3 spans 15 amino acids. The CDR3 protein is CASTPAGDHYNEQFF. In nucleotides, the CDR3 is TGTGCCAGCACCCCCGCGGGGGACCATTACAATGAGCAGTTCTTC.

This clonotype was seen more than once but under ten times. CDR3: CASRSILPGYTF. The CDR3, as DNA: TGTGCCAGCAGGTCAATTCTCCCTGGCTACACCTTC. The V call is TRBV28, the J call TRBJ1-2; D remains ambiguous. CDR1 and CDR2 from the germline V gene are MDHEN and SYDVKM. The CDR3 consists of 12 residues. The ends were cut back, 6 bases at V and 7 bases at J, with 12 bases in the middle.

This clonotype has more than one count but fewer than ten. J is TRBJ1-2 and V is TRBV27; 8 positions match TRBD1. With V trimmed by 8 bases and J by 4 bases, 9 bases remained unmatched. Looked up from germline, CDR1 is MNHEY and CDR2 is SMNVEV (reference sequence). This CDR3 region has 14 residues. The CDR3 is CASRSGGLSYGYTF. The CDR3 nucleotides read TGTGCCAGCCGGTCAGGGGGCCTTAGCTATGGCTACACCTTC.